The sequence of this T cell receptor (beta chain) was determined in a study of T-cell reconstitution after alpha-beta-depleted transplantation in children. V was cut by 4 bases and J by 3 bases, with 13 bases left in between. CDR1 is SGDLS, CDR2 YYNGEE, per germline. CDR3 size: 14 residues. The library targeted TCRbeta and was prepared with unique molecular identifiers. TCRdb reprocessed the PCR reads via MiXCR and lists one record per CDR3 protein. The profile covers 130,000 to 150,000 distinct CDR3 sequences, with around 8.5% appearing a single time and roughly 20% taken by the ten largest. This clonotype was seen many times.

This TCR came from a female patient between 2 and 15 years old who had a stem cell transplant for congenital amegakaryocytic thrombocytopenia, so the T cells may come from the graft donor. Sequenced here: PBMCs, mostly from graft donor cells, sampled 180 days after TCRalphabeta/CD19-depleted stem cell transplant. The chain couples TRBV9 to TRBJ1-1; no clear D gene. The CDR3 reads CASSSIGVYTEAFF. The CDR3 nucleotides read TGTGCCAGCAGCTCCATCGGGGTGTACACTGAAGCTTTCTTT.